Listed below are T cell receptor beta chains from one sample, sequenced in a study of CD8 T cells in ankylosing spondylitis. In TCRdb, the 5' RACE reads were re-called with MiXCR into one record per CDR3 protein. The sample lists about 840,000 distinct CDR3 sequences; roughly 10% were seen once. Input material: blood, either unsorted or a sorted T cell fraction (not recorded which). The receptors were gathered from a male donor with ankylosing spondylitis. Each CDR3 is given with its conserved first and last residue. D genes are given only for firm matches. Rows may omit the clone size; those that give it use once, few, many or a size class.

few,TRBJ1-4,-,TRBV15,CATSSRRVTGKLFF,TGTGCCACCAGCAGTCGCAGGGTGACGGGAAAACTGTTTTTT
few,TRBJ1-2,-,TRBV9,CASSVGGLSGSVYTF,TGTGCCAGCAGCGTCGGGGGTTTAAGTGGTTCTGTCTACACCTTC
-,TRBJ2-1,-,TRBV6-1,CASSPPNEQFF,TGTGCCAGCAGTCCCCCCAATGAGCAGTTCTTC
-,TRBJ2-7,-,TRBV7-9,CASKAKAAEQYF,TGTGCCAGCAAAGCCAAGGCAGCCGAGCAGTACTTC
-,TRBJ1-3,TRBD1,TRBV12-3/TRBV12-4,CASSFQGANTIYF,TGTGCCAGCAGTTTCCAGGGGGCGAACACCATATATTTT
few,TRBJ2-1,-,TRBV12-3/TRBV12-4,CASSWRTSYNEQFF,TGTGCCAGCAGTTGGCGGACCTCCTACAATGAGCAGTTCTTC
-,TRBJ2-3,TRBD2,TRBV20-1,CSARTSGGAATDTQYF,TGCAGTGCTAGAACTAGCGGGGGGGCCGCCACAGATACGCAGTATTTT
few,TRBJ1-5,TRBD1,TRBV6-2/TRBV6-3,CASRGTAVNQPQHF,TGTGCCAGCAGAGGGACAGCCGTCAATCAGCCCCAGCATTTT
few,TRBJ2-7,-,TRBV4-2,CASSQSQHYEQYF,TGTGCCAGCAGCCAATCTCAGCATTACGAGCAGTACTTC
few,TRBJ2-7,-,TRBV6-5,CASRYRDGAYEQYF,TGTGCCAGCAGATACCGGGACGGAGCCTACGAGCAGTACTTC
few,TRBJ2-3,-,TRBV7-2,CASSWGPTDTQYF,TGTGCCAGCAGCTGGGGACCCACAGATACGCAGTATTTT
few,TRBJ2-5,TRBD2,TRBV5-6,CASSPLARTKETQYF,TGTGCCAGCAGCCCACTAGCGCGCACTAAAGAGACCCAGTACTTC
-,TRBJ2-5,TRBD2,TRBV11-2,CASILAGSGGTQYF,TGTGCCAGCATCTTAGCGGGAAGTGGTGGGACCCAGTACTTC
-,TRBJ1-6,TRBD1,TRBV5-1,CASSRTGLSSYNSPLHF,TGCGCCAGCAGTCGGACAGGGCTTAGCTCCTATAATTCACCCCTCCACTTT
-,TRBJ2-2,TRBD2,TRBV7-3,CASSTRAGGLTGELFF,TGTGCCAGCAGCACCCGAGCGGGGGGGCTTACCGGGGAGCTGTTTTTT
many,TRBJ2-7,TRBD2,TRBV7-2,CASSLVARGEDRQYF,TGTGCCAGCAGCTTAGTTGCGCGGGGGGAGGATAGGCAGTACTTC
-,TRBJ1-6,-,TRBV6-1,CASSRTGGRTPLHF,TGTGCCAGCAGTCGTACGGGCGGGAGGACACCCCTCCACTTT
-,TRBJ1-4,-,TRBV5-5,CASSLGEGKLFF,TGTGCCAGCAGCTTGGGGGAAGGAAAACTGTTTTTT
-,TRBJ2-1,-,TRBV24-1,CATSDFYADEQFF,TGTGCCACCAGTGATTTTTACGCGGACGAGCAGTTCTTC
few,TRBJ2-7,-,TRBV10-3,CAISESRVAYEQYF,TGTGCCATCAGTGAGTCAAGGGTAGCCTACGAGCAGTACTTC